The following is a TCR beta chain sequence with its context. As yet, its antigen is unknown. This sample also contains other DNA sequences that code for the same CDR3. This entry comes from a study of T cell responses to AZD1222 COVID-19 vaccine. The repertoire was sequenced with immunoSEQ multiplex PCR; TCRdb's copy has only in-frame clones and lacks some. Among 110,000 to 150,000 clones, around 92% were seen once, and the ten largest hold approximately 3.5%. In germline, CDR1 is KGHSH, CDR2 LQKENI. V was pared by 3 bases and J by 4 bases, with 4 bases of the junction left unmatched. The CDR3 is made up of 16 amino acids. Study-wide results and caveats: Increases in Spike-specific TCR breadth and depth were seen after two AZD1222 doses. Baseline seropositivity occurred in only a handful of AZD1222 recipients. Donors skewed white British and female; clonal diversity was possibly underestimated. In the spike-specific TCR repertoire, nearly half reportedly target unmutated variant regions.

The source material was peripheral blood, sampled 28 days after the second AZD1222 dose. J is TRBJ2-2 and V is TRBV18; 11 bases fit TRBD2. This TCR derives from an adult who received the AZD1222 COVID-19 vaccine. The CDR3 DNA reads TGTGCCAGCTCACCTAGACTAGCGGGAACCACCGGGGAGCTGTTTTTT. This gives the protein CASSPRLAGTTGELFF.